This TCR beta chain was sequenced for a study of early T cells in non-severe SARS-CoV-2 infection. Background on the study: Sequencing was performed on bulk RNA from unsorted whole blood, leaving chains unpaired.

Unique molecular identifiers were attached to individual cDNA molecules. Each CDR3 protein is one row after TCRdb ran MiXCR on the 5' RACE reads. In the table there are approximately 35,000 distinct CDR3 sequences, approximately 5.3% of which are singletons. This CDR3 spans 14 amino acids. Germline values: CDR1 SGHRS, CDR2 YFSETQ. Trimming removed 3 bases from V and 4 bases from J; junction bases left unmatched: 4. This clonotype was detected many times. Antigen: not known. Study conclusions and caveats: Matching results from VDJdb favored anti-spike CD8 responses, leaving private and CD4 specificities undetected.

What was sequenced was whole blood. This TCR derives from an adult who was a healthcare worker with PCR-confirmed SARS-CoV-2 infection or an uninfected control (not recorded which). The chain links TRBV5-1 to TRBJ1-1; the match to TRBD1 covers 9 bases. CDR3 nucleotide sequence: TGCGCCAGCAGCTCCGGGACAGGGCCCACTGAAGCTTTCTTT. This sequence encodes CASSSGTGPTEAFF.